The sequence of this T cell receptor (beta chain) was determined in a study of metastatic and nonmetastatic thyroid tumors. Study in general: Across peripheral blood and tumor or nodule tissue samples taken from malignant and benign thyroid patients, the repertoires were compared with one another. Study observations and caveats: A significant increase in TCR beta diversity was reportedly seen in malignant thyroid tumors relative to benign nodules, in blood and tumor.

The V gene lost 2 bases and the J gene lost 1 base, with 15 bases spanning the gap. The CDR3 sequence is 16 residues long. Germline lookup yields CDR1 MNHNS and CDR2 SASEGT. In the authors' workflow: To classify distant metastasis in papillary thyroid cancer, a model was built from CDR3 differences across clinicopathological groups. MiXCR was used by TCRdb to re-call the PCR reads. TCRdb's processing, not the study's, gives the V and J calls here. The sample consists of some 14,000 clones, 34% of them appearing once. No patient received treatment before thyroid surgery. This clone has only a few counts. Its antigen is as yet unknown.

The origin of this receptor is a male donor with papillary thyroid cancer or a benign thyroid nodule (not recorded which). Some clones in this sample may be carry-over from other donors' samples. Sequencing was done on a sample of tumor tissue. The J gene is TRBJ2-7, the V gene TRBV6-1; D not resolved. DNA of the CDR3: TGTGCCAGCAGTGAACGGGTCGGGCGGTGGTCCTACGAGCAGTACTTC. Translating it yields CASSERVGRWSYEQYF.